The 6 T cell receptor delta chains presented below share a single source sample, sequenced in a study of gamma-delta chains in newborns, infants, children. TCRdb re-called clones from the reads via CATT. The sample lists about 5,400 delta-chain clones, approximately 17% occurring once. The specimen sequenced was blood. The receptors were gathered from a child who was a newborn, infant or young child, either healthy, febrile or measles-vaccinated (not recorded which).

This sequence joins TRDV1 and TRDJ1, with D perhaps given as TRDD2 or TRDD3 (9 bases each). The CDR3 is 24 residues long. The V gene lost 4 bases and the J gene lost 0 bases, with 39 bases spanning the gap. Germline V lookup: CDR1 TSWWSYY, CDR2 QGS. CDR3 coding DNA: TGTGCTCTTGGGGGCCCTTCCTACCCCTACTCAAATTACTGGGGGACACATTACACCGATAAACTCATCTTT. Amino acid sequence: CALGGPSYPYSNYWGTHYTDKLIF.

This clone was counted a few times. J is TRDJ3 and V is TRDV2, with 9 positions matching TRDD3. The CDR3 length is 17 residues. V lost 1 base and J lost 0; bases outside the gene matches: 0. Germline V CDR1 and CDR2: GEAIGNYY, EKD. This chain's CDR3 is CACDTGGYSWDTRQMFF. The CDR3 nucleotides read TGTGCCTGTGACACTGGGGGATACTCCTGGGACACCCGACAGATGTTTTTC.

This clone was detected a few times. One junction end does not reproduce the germline sequence, and a read error may be involved. The chain couples TRDV2 to TRDJ3; tentative D call: TRDD3 (5 bases). Germline V CDR1 and CDR2: GEAIGNYY, EKD. This CDR3 comprises 20 residues. The CDR3 region is CACDTFSVTWGSWDTRQVFF. For the CDR3, the DNA is TGTGCCTGTGACACATTCTCGGTCACTTGGGGCTCCTGGGACACCCGACAGGTGTTTTTC.

A remark on this clone: Other DNA sequences in this specimen translate into the identical CDR3. The V call is TRDV2, the J call TRDJ1, with TRDD3 matching over 7 bases. No J gene was available from TCRdb, and it was assigned here by a germline match of the DNA. Germline loops: CDR1 GEAIGNYY, CDR2 EKD. This CDR3 contains 21 residues. Trimming removed 0 bases from V and 1 base from J; junction bases left unmatched: 22. CDR3: CACDTSGLGVQTAGATDKLIF. The CDR3 nucleotides read TGTGCCTGTGACACCTCGGGGCTGGGGGTCCAAACGGCGGGAGCCACCGATAAACTCATCTTT.

No call was made for the V gene; the J gene is TRDJ1; the D call of TRDD3 is as the table states it, not checked on the DNA. The CDR3 loop spans 20 amino acids. The CDR3 protein is CALWEQFLRTSGPLRDKLIF. The CDR3 coding sequence is TGTGCTCTTTGGGAACAATTCCTACGTACTTCTGGTCCCCTAAGGGATAAACTCATCTTT.

Regarding this clone: Possible read error: a much larger clone is one base away. V gene TRDV1 combines with J gene TRDJ1; 13 nucleotides agree with TRDD3. Here the J gene was assigned by germline matching of the DNA, as TCRdb has none. In germline, CDR1 is TSWWSYY, CDR2 QGS. CDR3 length: 22 residues. Unmatched junction bases numbered 24, after V lost 1 base and J lost 7 bases. This chain's CDR3 is CALGERYPDYDQDWGIRPKLIF. CDR3 bases: TGTGCTCTTGGGGAACGGTATCCGGACTACGACCAGGACTGGGGGATACGCCCTAAACTCATCTTT.